This TCR beta chain was obtained from a study of CXCR3-negative and CXCR3-positive naive CD8 T cells. Study information: Some 150 million TRB reads were obtained overall (about 1.5 +/- 0.3 million per library). Study-wide findings and caveats: Naive CXCR3-positive and CXCR3-negative cells shared similar TRBV-TRBJ usage, unlike memory cells. Compared with CXCR3-negative naive cells, CXCR3-positive naive cells showed more hydrophobic TRB CDR3s.

The TRB libraries of cDNA were built by UMI-labeled 5' RACE. Each CDR3 protein gets one entry in TCRdb, which reprocessed the 5' RACE reads and gives no DNA. The sample's table shows roughly 140,000 distinct CDR3 sequences. Germline CDR1 is SGHVS and CDR2 is FNYEAQ. The length of the CDR3 is 16 residues. On this clonotype itself: Its cognate antigen is unknown.

Naive CD8+ T cells had a CD45RO-CCR7+CD27+CD95- phenotype. This rearrangement joins TRBV7-6 to TRBJ2-5; there is no DNA to check the TCRdb D call of TRBD2. Sample: naive CXCR3+ CD8+ T cells from blood. Subset reported: CD45RO-CCR7+CD27+CD95- naive CD8+ T cells expressing CXCR3 (TNR3+). The clonotype comes from a human donor in good health. Some clones in this sample may be carry-over from other donors' samples. This CDR3 reads CASSPWTSGREETQYF.